These T cell receptor beta chains were read from a single sample in a study of T cells after yellow fever vaccination. TCRdb ran MiXCR on the 5' RACE reads and lists one entry per CDR3 protein. Of 300,000 to 400,000 distinct CDR3 sequences listed, 8% to 10% are singletons. The sequenced sample was PBMCs, obtained on the day of the first yellow fever vaccination. Every receptor here comes from a man in his late teens or twenties who received the YFV17D yellow fever vaccine. Both conserved end residues are part of each CDR3.

v_gene: TRBV5-1; CDR3aa: CASSGQGQNIQYF
v_gene: TRBV4-1; CDR3aa: CASSQDLSDEQFF
v_gene: TRBV5-1; CDR3aa: CASSTGLPGDTQYF
v_gene: TRBV14; CDR3aa: CASSATGASGYTF
v_gene: TRBV5-1; CDR3aa: CASSLIAGVETQYF
v_gene: TRBV27; CDR3aa: CASRGQGGNQPQHF
v_gene: TRBV4-3; CDR3aa: CASRRGPGQGNGYTF
v_gene: TRBV6-1; CDR3aa: CASSPRRRGPSTDTQYF
v_gene: TRBV7-9; CDR3aa: CASSLVGVEGTEAFF
v_gene: TRBV7-9; CDR3aa: CASSFNRGGSSQNEQFF
v_gene: TRBV7-9; CDR3aa: CASSLALRGSPLHF
v_gene: TRBV5-5; CDR3aa: CATSLDRGGTGELFF
v_gene: TRBV3-1; CDR3aa: CASSQDPPYRYFF
v_gene: TRBV5-1; CDR3aa: CASSLVGTRQETQYF
v_gene: TRBV27; CDR3aa: CASSLHGAIPGLDTQYF
v_gene: TRBV5-1; CDR3aa: CASSLGQGDGETQYF
v_gene: TRBV6-1; CDR3aa: CASSHTSGGPFRNIQYF
v_gene: TRBV9; CDR3aa: CASSPRDTLDQQYF
v_gene: TRBV12-3/TRBV12-4; CDR3aa: CASSPDRRQENIQYF
v_gene: TRBV7-2; CDR3aa: CASSLEPRGETQYF
v_gene: TRBV5-1; CDR3aa: CASSLQGTSEQFF
v_gene: TRBV11-2; CDR3aa: CASSLDWTGAYNEQFF
v_gene: TRBV29-1; CDR3aa: CSVDRGYGYTF
v_gene: TRBV6-2/TRBV6-3; CDR3aa: CASGAPFVGNTIYF
v_gene: TRBV5-1; CDR3aa: CASTGSGGLDTTDTQYF
v_gene: TRBV7-9; CDR3aa: CAGRAQAETQYF
v_gene: TRBV2; CDR3aa: CASTHWTGQETQYF
v_gene: TRBV5-4; CDR3aa: CASTLNVNEQFF
v_gene: TRBV20-1; CDR3aa: CSAQGGGAYNEQFF
v_gene: TRBV7-9; CDR3aa: CASSFATSRYNEQFF
v_gene: TRBV6-2/TRBV6-3; CDR3aa: CASSLQGGPYSNQPQHF
v_gene: TRBV9; CDR3aa: CASSGSLGSWGDTQYF
v_gene: TRBV6-5; CDR3aa: CASSYTRRPGSPLHF
v_gene: TRBV25-1; CDR3aa: CASSESGGTEAFF
v_gene: TRBV28; CDR3aa: CASRYTSNQPQHF
v_gene: TRBV18; CDR3aa: CASSPIGGDNQPQHF
v_gene: TRBV7-6; CDR3aa: CASSLAGGPSGELFF
v_gene: TRBV19; CDR3aa: CASSILPGQGVNEQFF
v_gene: TRBV11-2; CDR3aa: CASSSPRGLHTQYF
v_gene: TRBV12-3/TRBV12-4; CDR3aa: CASSPTGYQETQYF
v_gene: TRBV7-3; CDR3aa: CASSFTGEGDTQYF
v_gene: TRBV7-6; CDR3aa: CASSPQAGVGRETQYF
v_gene: TRBV5-1; CDR3aa: CASSLVSGGLNTEAFF
v_gene: TRBV14; CDR3aa: CASSLSGGRVNEQFF
v_gene: TRBV5-5; CDR3aa: CASSSFREAKNIQYF
v_gene: TRBV4-1; CDR3aa: CASGQEAKNIQYF
v_gene: TRBV5-1; CDR3aa: CASSLGPAGSRETQYF
v_gene: TRBV7-2; CDR3aa: CASSPLAGGEQYF
v_gene: TRBV24-1; CDR3aa: CATSDLAGELFF
v_gene: TRBV4-2; CDR3aa: CASSHPPGSGGVTDTQYF
v_gene: TRBV3-1; CDR3aa: CASSQDLGEQYF
v_gene: TRBV7-2; CDR3aa: CASSLGLTSGELFF
v_gene: TRBV5-1; CDR3aa: CASSTGTDTEAFF